The entry that follows covers one T cell receptor (beta chain) sequence. Method: immunoSEQ multiplex PCR; TCRdb's copy keeps in-frame clones and lacks some. Of 200,000 to 250,000 clones listed, 86% are singletons. The data were obtained in a study of blood T cell repertoires in COVID-19. Study as a whole: Spain, Italy and the United States supplied samples that represented acute and convalescent COVID-19.

The CDR3 has 18 residues. The V and J genes are TRBV21-1 and TRBJ1-5. TRBV21-1 is recorded as a pseudogene. Input material: peripheral blood. The sequence was obtained from a woman aged 45 to 65 with COVID-19, enrolled during active disease. The CDR3 is CASSKVLLGTESNQPQHF. DNA for the CDR3: TGTGCCAGCAGCAAAGTTTTATTGGGGACTGAGAGCAATCAGCCCCAGCATTTT.